This T cell receptor (beta chain) was sequenced for a study of radiotherapy plus CTLA-4 blockade in lung cancer. Study-wide context: Patients showed objective responses in 15% to 20% of cases, and disease control was achieved by about 30%.

Chemo-refractory metastatic non-small-cell lung cancer patients were treated with focal radiation plus CTLA-4 blockade with ipilimumab. Only in-frame clones appear in the TCRdb table, and some are missing; sequencing was by immunoSEQ multiplex PCR. Here the sample spans some 60,000 clones, about 72% being singletons. A remark on this clone: Its target is unknown.

General study points: Interferon-beta, together with early blood T cell clone dynamics, reportedly best predicted response. Tumor-origin TCR clones grew in blood after radiotherapy plus ipilimumab.

Sequences were derived from peripheral blood, sampled from a patient treated with radiotherapy plus ipilimumab. The origin of this receptor is a human donor with non-small cell lung cancer who had a complete response to radiotherapy plus ipilimumab.

The CDR3 here is CASSLVLNTRGLGYTF. As DNA, the CDR3 is TGTGCCAGCAGTTTGGTCCTCAACACGAGGGGGCTCGGCTACACCTTC. The V call is TRBV28, the J call TRBJ1-2; TRBD1 matches 7 bases. Looked up from germline, CDR1 is MDHEN and CDR2 is SYDVKM. Trimming took 3 bases from V and 8 from J; bases not matched to a gene: 15. The CDR3 extends over 16 amino acids.